This TCR beta chain was obtained from a study of blood T cell repertoires in COVID-19. Sequenced by immunoSEQ multiplex PCR; TCRdb stores in-frame clones only, minus some. Found here are about 300,000 clones, 75% to 90% of them singletons; the top ten hold 2.2%. The CDR3 contains 16 residues. The ends were cut back, 5 bases at V and 4 bases at J, with 18 bases in the middle. Germline V lookup: CDR1 KGHSH, CDR2 LQKENI. V gene TRBV18 combines with J gene TRBJ1-3; maybe TRBD1 (5 bases). The TCR originated in a man aged 25-45 years who had recovered from COVID-19. Sequencing input: PBMCs or T cells enriched from blood (not recorded which). CDR3 loop: CASSDNLLRAGNTIYF. CDR3 DNA sequence: TGTGCCAGCTCAGACAACTTACTCAGGGCCGGAAACACCATATATTTT.